The present T cell receptor (beta chain) was sequenced within a study of blood T cell repertoires in COVID-19. Study-wide context: Material from acute and convalescent COVID-19 was sourced from the United States, Italy and Spain.

The authors' processing: Estimates of nucleated cell counts were drawn from the amplification of reference gene primers. Clones were read by immunoSEQ multiplex PCR, and TCRdb kept only the in-frame ones, dropping some. That table gives V, J and clone size, and the DNA gave D and trimming. The sample contains 200,000 to 250,000 clones, about 83% of which appear only once. Germline assignment: CDR1 SNHLY and CDR2 FYNNEI. The CDR3 is 15 residues long. V trimming: 4 bases; J trimming: 3 bases; junction bases outside the gene matches: 6. The receptor comes from a woman aged 25 to 39 with COVID-19, enrolled during active disease. The chain uses TRBV2 and TRBJ2-3; 8 nucleotides match TRBD1. Material: peripheral blood. The CDR3 coding sequence is TGTGCCAGCAGTGCAAGACAGGGGAGGACAGATACGCAGTATTTT. Residues: CASSARQGRTDTQYF.